A selection of T cell receptor beta chains follows, all from one sample in a study of cytotoxic CD8 clonotypes in ibrutinib-treated CLL. The assay was immunoSEQ multiplex PCR, and TCRdb's table has in-frame clones only and misses some. The table lists approximately 91,000 clones, 70% to 80% of them singletons. This sample comprised PBMCs, obtained after 12 months of ibrutinib treatment. The receptors derive from a human donor with chronic lymphocytic leukemia. Each CDR3 is given with its conserved first and last residue. A D gene is named only where the DNA matches it firmly. The size entry is marked missing in some rows and otherwise reads once, few, many or a size class.

d_gene	v_gene	abundance	j_gene	CDR3aa	CDR3nt
.	TRBV19	.	TRBJ1-3	CASSPRDLGGNTIYF	TGTGCCAGTAGTCCCCGGGACTTGGGAGGAAACACCATATATTTT
TRBD1	TRBV7-3	.	TRBJ1-1	CASSEGTVDTEAFF	TGTGCCAGCAGCGAGGGGACAGTTGACACTGAAGCTTTCTTT
.	TRBV21-1	.	TRBJ2-4	CASSPQGQECGNIQYF	TGTGCCAGCAGCCCCCAGGGACAGGAATGTGGAAACATTCAGTACTTC
.	TRBV28	few	TRBJ2-7	CASGHLGAGEQYF	TGTGCCAGCGGCCACTTGGGGGCGGGGGAGCAGTACTTC
.	TRBV19	.	TRBJ2-7	CASTPVWGDEQYF	TGTGCCAGTACCCCCGTGTGGGGGGACGAGCAGTACTTC
.	TRBV10-3	.	TRBJ2-5	CAISGRSLLQETQYF	TGTGCCATCAGTGGTCGGAGCCTCCTCCAAGAGACCCAGTACTTC
.	TRBV27	.	TRBJ2-5	CASSSRPGLETQYF	TGTGCCAGCAGTTCCCGGCCCGGGTTAGAGACCCAGTACTTC
.	TRBV28	once	TRBJ2-7	CASSLPLGGTGEQYF	TGTGCCAGCAGTTTACCCCTCGGTGGGACCGGCGAGCAGTACTTC
.	TRBV29-1	.	TRBJ2-4	CSVDGGAIQYF	TGCAGCGTTGATGGCGGGGCCATTCAGTACTTC
TRBD1	TRBV7-9	.	TRBJ2-7	CASRPGTAYEQYF	TGTGCCAGCAGGCCCGGGACAGCTTACGAGCAGTACTTC
TRBD2	TRBV18	few	TRBJ2-1	CASSPPKSQREGRGQFF	TGTGCCAGCTCACCACCGAAGTCCCAGCGGGAGGGCCGGGGGCAGTTCTTC
.	TRBV19	few	TRBJ1-2	CATLEYPGGYTF	TGTGCCACCCTGGAGTATCCGGGAGGCTACACCTTC
.	TRBV5-1	.	TRBJ1-3	CASRRQADSGNTIYF	TGCGCCAGCCGACGACAGGCAGACTCTGGAAACACCATATATTTT
.	TRBV11-2	few	TRBJ1-2	CASSYGTAYGYTF	TGTGCCAGCAGCTACGGGACGGCTTATGGCTACACCTTC
TRBD2	TRBV10-3	.	TRBJ2-5	CAIGGGKETQYF	TGTGCCATCGGGGGGGGGAAAGAGACCCAGTACTTC
TRBD1	TRBV9	.	TRBJ2-5	CASSGGRGETQYF	TGTGCCAGCAGCGGGGGCAGGGGGGAGACCCAGTACTTC
.	TRBV19	.	TRBJ2-5	CASSIRQGRTQYF	TGTGCCAGTAGTATCCGCCAGGGACGGACCCAGTACTTC
.	TRBV11-1	.	TRBJ2-5	CASSLGTPLGETQYF	TGTGCCAGCAGCTTAGGGACCCCCCTCGGAGAGACCCAGTACTTC
TRBD1	TRBV5-1	.	TRBJ2-5	CASSWTDRYETQYF	TGCGCCAGCAGCTGGACGGACAGGTACGAGACCCAGTACTTC
TRBD2	TRBV7-2	.	TRBJ2-5	CASSISPLAGETQYF	TGTGCCAGCAGCATTAGCCCCCTAGCGGGAGAGACCCAGTACTTC
.	TRBV27	.	TRBJ1-4	CASSSQTDPKLANEKLFF	TGTGCCAGCAGTTCACAGACAGACCCTAAGTTGGCTAATGAAAAACTGTTTTTT
.	TRBV5-1	.	TRBJ2-1	CASSNREREQFF	TGCGCCAGCAGCAACAGGGAGCGTGAGCAGTTCTTC
.	TRBV7-9	.	TRBJ1-2	CASSLQGRGGYTF	TGTGCCAGCAGCCTTCAGGGACGCGGTGGCTACACCTTC
.	TRBV28	.	TRBJ2-1	CASSLRGAPGYNEQFF	TGTGCCAGCAGTTTGAGGGGGGCCCCAGGCTACAATGAGCAGTTCTTC
.	TRBV28	.	TRBJ2-5	CASSPLSGFQETQYF	TGTGCCAGCAGCCCGCTCTCCGGTTTTCAAGAGACCCAGTACTTC
.	TRBV7-2	once	TRBJ1-2	CASSLRTDYGYTF	TGTGCCAGCAGCCTCAGGACAGACTATGGCTACACCTTC
.	TRBV18	few	TRBJ2-7	CASRGTPLGEQYF	TGTGCCAGCCGCGGGACGCCATTGGGCGAGCAGTACTTC
TRBD1	TRBV6-1	.	TRBJ1-5	CASSGTVLQPQHF	TGTGCCAGCAGCGGGACAGTCCTTCAGCCCCAGCATTTT
.	TRBV2	once	TRBJ2-1	CASRDYNEQFF	TGTGCCAGCAGGGACTACAATGAGCAGTTCTTC
.	TRBV10-3	few	TRBJ1-2	CAISESVGAYGYTF	TGTGCCATCAGTGAGTCGGTCGGGGCCTATGGCTACACCTTC
TRBD1	TRBV19	.	TRBJ2-7	CASSIAGTGAYEQYF	TGTGCCAGTAGTATAGCTGGGACAGGGGCCTACGAGCAGTACTTC
TRBD1	TRBV28	.	TRBJ1-4	CATQGQINEKLFF	TGTGCCACCCAGGGACAGATAAATGAAAAACTGTTTTTT
.	TRBV7-8	.	TRBJ2-5	CASSLAPQRQETQYF	TGTGCCAGCAGCTTAGCGCCCCAGCGGCAAGAGACCCAGTACTTC
TRBD1	TRBV30	.	TRBJ2-3	CAYTGGGTDTQYF	TGTGCCTACACAGGGGGCGGCACAGATACGCAGTATTTT
.	TRBV28	.	TRBJ2-2	CASSFPDGGRGTGELFF	TGTGCCAGCAGTTTCCCGGATGGGGGCCGCGGGACCGGGGAGCTGTTTTTT
.	TRBV18	.	TRBJ1-3	CASSPGVAPGNTIYF	TGTGCCAGCTCACCAGGAGTTGCCCCTGGAAACACCATATATTTT
.	TRBV7-2	.	TRBJ2-7	CASRPPTPGGGQYF	TGTGCCAGCCGCCCCCCAACCCCGGGGGGCGGGCAGTACTTC
.	TRBV6-5	.	TRBJ2-2	CASSLLSTGELFF	TGTGCCAGCAGTTTATTGTCGACCGGGGAGCTGTTTTTT
.	TRBV6-6	once	TRBJ1-2	CASSSGPWALYGYTF	TGTGCCAGCAGTTCCGGACCTTGGGCCCTCTATGGCTACACCTTC
.	TRBV27	few	TRBJ2-7	CASSSLAQGILEQYF	TGTGCCAGCAGTTCCCTGGCGCAAGGGATACTCGAGCAGTACTTC
TRBD1	TRBV10-3	.	TRBJ2-7	CAISGQGPGYEQYF	TGTGCCATCAGTGGACAGGGGCCGGGCTACGAGCAGTACTTC
.	TRBV18	.	TRBJ2-3	CASSVHMDTQYF	TGTGCCAGCTCGGTACACATGGATACGCAGTATTTT